This T cell receptor (beta chain) was identified during a study of control samples from healthy donors and cancer patients. The CDR3 is 15 residues long. Germline V gene data show CDR1 as SGHRS and CDR2 as YFSETQ. With V trimmed by 1 base and J by 5 bases, 5 bases remained unmatched. Method: immunoSEQ multiplex PCR; TCRdb's copy keeps in-frame clones and lacks some. Of some 120,000 clones in the sample, approximately 94% are singletons; the top ten hold about 1.5%. This rearrangement joins TRBV5-1 to TRBJ2-1; TRBD2 aligns across 8 bases. The specimen sequenced was PBMCs. This receptor was taken from a man in his fifties or sixties with head and neck cancer. CDR3 DNA sequence: TGCGCCAGCAGCTTGTTCGCGGGGGGTCACAATGAGCAGTTCTTC. Translating it yields CASSLFAGGHNEQFF.